The next 27 T cell receptor beta chains were all read from a single sample in a study of control samples from healthy donors and cancer patients. The table came from immunoSEQ multiplex PCR; TCRdb's copy has only in-frame clones and leaves some out. Seen here are under 95,000 clones, more than 80% observed once, and the top ten hold roughly 16%. The sample taken for sequencing was blood. Receptor source: a man in his fifties or sixties in good health.

The chain employs TRBV18 and TRBJ2-2; 10 nucleotides line up with TRBD2. There are 18 residues in the CDR3. J was trimmed by 2 bases and V by 3 bases; bases with no gene match: 9. From germline, CDR1 is KGHSH and CDR2 LQKENI. CDR3 in DNA: TGTGCCAGCTCACCCGGGACTAGCGCCCAAATTAACACCGGGGAGCTGTTTTTT. Protein: CASSPGTSAQINTGELFF.

This clone was detected once. The V call is TRBV5-1, the J call TRBJ2-2; D may match TRBD1 or TRBD2 (5 bases each). CDR3 length: 14 amino acids. Germline CDR1 and CDR2: SGHRS and YFSETQ. The V end was cut by 3 bases, the J end by 3 bases, with 9 bases between. The CDR3, as DNA: TGCGCCAGCAGCTCCGGGACCTACACCGGGGAGCTGTTTTTT. Its protein is CASSSGTYTGELFF.

The chain joins TRBV14 to TRBJ1-4; no definite D call. The CDR3 consists of 13 residues. The germline V gene encodes CDR1 SGHDN and CDR2 FVKESK. Trimming took off 1 base at V and 7 bases at J, with 7 bases between the two ends. The CDR3 DNA is TGTGCCAGCAGCCAAGGACGGGGTGAAAAACTGTTTTTT. Protein product: CASSQGRGEKLFF.

The CDR3 DNA sequence: TGTGCCACCAGTGATTTGGGGCAGGATAACACCGGGGAGCTGTTTTTT. As protein: CATSDLGQDNTGELFF. The chain joins TRBV24-1 to TRBJ2-2; D gene unclear. Trimming shortened V by 0 bases and J by 2 bases, and 9 bases separated the two germline ends. Looked up from germline, CDR1 is KGHDR and CDR2 is SFDVKD. The length of the CDR3 is 16 residues.

This chain uses TRBV18 with TRBJ1-1; unclear D gene. Germline assignment: CDR1 KGHSH and CDR2 LQKENI. The CDR3 contains 14 residues. The V end was cut by 2 bases, the J end by 6 bases, with 13 bases between. The CDR3 bases are TGTGCCAGCTCACCAGGGAGCGCCATCCCTGAAGCTTTCTTT. Translating gives CASSPGSAIPEAFF. The variable domain in full, completed from reference TRBV18 and TRBJ1-1, reads NAGVMQNPRHLVRRRGQEARLRCSPMKGHSHVYWYRQLPEEGLKFMVYLQKENIIDESGMPKERFSAEFPKEGPSILRIQQVVRGDSAAYFCASSPGSAIPEAFFGQGTRLTVV.

The CDR3 bases are TGCGCCACCACCGGGGGGCAAGGGGGCTACGAGCAGTACTTC. Translating gives CATTGGQGGYEQYF. J is TRBJ2-7 and V is TRBV5-1; weak D call: TRBD2 (7 bases). The CDR3 has 14 amino acids. The V end lost 9 bases, the J end lost 3 bases, and 19 bases lay between the germline ends. Per the germline V gene, CDR1 is SGHRS and CDR2 is YFSETQ.

The chain uses TRBV6-1 and TRBJ1-5, with D tentatively TRBD1 (5 bases). The CDR3 runs to 17 residues. V lost 4 bases, J lost 1 base, and 17 bases lay in between. The germline V gene encodes CDR1 MNHNS and CDR2 SASEGT. In nucleotides, the CDR3 is TGTGCCAGCAGTGGGGGACGGTGGGGGGAGAGCAATCAGCCCCAGCATTTT. The encoded protein is CASSGGRWGESNQPQHF.

The chain joins TRBV9 to TRBJ1-1; D unresolved. The CDR3 length is 12 residues. CDR1 SGDLS and CDR2 YYNGEE come from the germline V gene. Trimming shortened V by 4 bases and J by 4 bases, and 8 bases separated the two germline ends. The CDR3 is CASSREGTEAFF. Written as DNA, the CDR3 is TGTGCCAGCAGCCGAGAGGGCACTGAAGCTTTCTTT.

Only one count was recorded for this clone. The chain employs TRBV30 and TRBJ2-6; a weak D match, TRBD1 (6 bases). The ends were cut back, 1 base at V and 1 base at J, with 17 bases in the middle. There are 18 residues in the CDR3. From germline, CDR1 is GTSNPN and CDR2 SVGIG (reference sequence). The CDR3 coding sequence is TGTGCCTGGAGTGGGTCCAGGGGAGTCTTATCTGGGGCCAACGTCCTGACTTTC. Its protein product is CAWSGSRGVLSGANVLTF.

A single count supports this clone. The chain joins TRBV7-9 to TRBJ2-7; D not resolved. V shed 6 bases and J shed 1 base, with 10 bases lying between them. Germline CDR1 and CDR2: SEHNR and FQNEAQ (reference sequence). CDR3 length: 13 amino acids. For the CDR3, the DNA is TGTGCCAGCAGTCCATCGAGTTCCTACGAGCAGTACTTC. Translating gives CASSPSSSYEQYF.

The chain employs TRBV12-3 or TRBV12-4 and TRBJ2-5, with D unclear. The CDR3 extends over 13 amino acids. Trimming removed 6 bases from V and 2 bases from J, with 10 bases in between. CDR3 nucleotides: TGTGCCAGCAGATGGAGCAGGCAAGAGACCCAGTACTTC. This translates into CASRWSRQETQYF.

This chain links TRBV5-1 with TRBJ2-1; 9 positions agree with TRBD2. Germline CDR1 is SGHRS and CDR2 is YFSETQ. The CDR3 loop spans 17 amino acids. V trimming: 4 bases; J trimming: 4 bases; junction bases outside the gene matches: 12. CDR3 nucleotide sequence: TGCGCCAGCAGCCCCCGGGCGACTAGCGGATCATACAATGAGCAGTTCTTC. It codes for CASSPRATSGSYNEQFF.

The chain is built from TRBV30 and TRBJ2-1, with D perhaps matching TRBD1 or TRBD2 (6 bases each). CDR3 length: 16 residues. The V end lost 0 bases, the J end lost 2 bases, and 14 bases lay between the germline ends. Germline CDR1 GTSNPN, CDR2 SVGIG (reference sequence). CDR3 nucleotide sequence: TGTGCCTGGAGTGTACTGACGGGGGCAACCTACAATGAGCAGTTCTTC. This translates into CAWSVLTGATYNEQFF.

This clone came up once. This chain connects TRBV10-3 to TRBJ2-2; the D gene is possibly TRBD1 (6 bases). The CDR3 has 17 residues. Trimming left V 4 bases short and J 6 bases short, with 21 bases between. Looked up from germline, CDR1 is ENHRY and CDR2 is SYGVKD. CDR3 protein: CAISGRDTSSPSGELFF. The DNA for the CDR3 is TGTGCCATCAGTGGCCGGGACACAAGCTCCCCCTCCGGGGAGCTGTTTTTT.

The CDR3 coding sequence is TGTGCCAGCCGGCCGGACAGGGCCAATTCACCCCTCCACTTT. This translates into CASRPDRANSPLHF. The rearrangement uses TRBV2 and TRBJ1-6; 8 bases fit TRBD1. V was pared by 8 bases and J by 7 bases, with 7 bases of the junction left unmatched. Germline V gene sequence: CDR1 SNHLY, CDR2 FYNNEI. The CDR3 length is 14 residues.

This chain connects TRBV28 to TRBJ1-2, with 8 bases lining up with TRBD1. Germline assignment: CDR1 MDHEN and CDR2 SYDVKM. The CDR3 extends over 13 amino acids. The ends lost 7 bases at V and 8 bases at J; junction bases unmatched: 9. The CDR3 DNA reads TGTGCCAGCACCTCTACAGGGGGTAGGGGCTACACCTTC. Protein: CASTSTGGRGYTF.

The gene calls are TRBV6-2 or TRBV6-3 and TRBJ2-1, with 14 nucleotides matching TRBD2. The CDR3 covers 16 residues. J lost 9 bases, V lost 5 bases, and 9 bases had no gene match. Germline CDR1 MNHEY, CDR2 SVGEGT. The CDR3 loop is CASSTPGLAGVREQFF. The DNA for the CDR3 is TGTGCCAGCAGTACACCGGGACTAGCGGGAGTGCGTGAGCAGTTCTTC.

This clone has only one observation. This chain uses TRBV11-3 with TRBJ2-3, with 8 bases matching TRBD2. The CDR3 contains 14 residues. V shed 5 bases and J 8 bases; nucleotides not matched to a gene: 9. CDR1 SGHNT and CDR2 YENEEA come from the germline V gene. The CDR3 loop reads CASSLSSAGGTQYF. CDR3 in DNA: TGTGCCAGCAGCCTATCTTCGGCGGGAGGTACGCAGTATTTT.

The V and J genes are TRBV4-2 and TRBJ1-3; D is unclear. CDR1 and CDR2 (germline): LGHNA, YNFKEQ. This CDR3 contains 17 residues. The ends were cut back, 0 bases at V and 1 base at J, with 13 bases in the middle. The CDR3 coding sequence is TGTGCCAGCAGCCAAGATCAAGGGAACCCATCTGGAAACACCATATATTTT. Translation: CASSQDQGNPSGNTIYF.

The chain employs TRBV18 and TRBJ2-7; D is perhaps TRBD2 (5 bases). Per germline, CDR1 KGHSH and CDR2 LQKENI. The V end was cut by 6 bases, the J end by 3 bases, with 9 bases between. CDR3 length equals 12 residues. CDR3 protein: CASSLGVYEQYF. CDR3 coding DNA: TGTGCCAGCTCCCTGGGAGTCTACGAGCAGTACTTC.

The table lists this clone with a few counts. The CDR3 loop reads CASSLELAVYNEQFF. CDR3 nucleotides: TGTGCCAGCAGCTTAGAACTAGCGGTCTACAATGAGCAGTTCTTC. This chain links TRBV7-8 with TRBJ2-1; 8 bases are shared with TRBD2. This CDR3 region has 15 residues. Trimming at V came to 1 base and at J to 3 bases, leaving 2 bases not matched to a gene. Germline-derived CDR1 and CDR2 are SGHVS and FQNEAQ.

This clone occurred a few times. The chain has TRBV5-4 and TRBJ2-7; D not certain. The length of the CDR3 is 14 residues. Germline CDR1 and CDR2: SGHNT and YYREEE (reference sequence). Trimming left V 4 bases short and J 5 bases short, with 16 bases between. CDR3: CASSAAAAAHEQYF. CDR3 nucleotides: TGTGCCAGCAGCGCGGCGGCGGCGGCCCACGAGCAGTACTTC.

Only a few counts were recorded for this clone. This chain links TRBV7-9 with TRBJ1-5, with 8 bases fitting TRBD1. The length of the CDR3 is 15 residues. The trim removed 5 bases at V and 0 bases at J, leaving 3 bases unmatched. Germline V gives CDR1 SEHNR, CDR2 FQNEAQ (reference sequence). CDR3 loop: CASSIGQGSNQPQHF. In DNA form, the CDR3 reads TGTGCCAGCAGCATCGGACAGGGTAGCAATCAGCCCCAGCATTTT. The full variable domain, its missing parts supplied by reference TRBV7-9 and TRBJ1-5, is DTGVSQNPRHKITKRGQNVTFRCDPISEHNRLYWYRQTLGQGPEFLTYFQNEAQLEKSRLLSDRFSAERPKGSFSTLEIQRTEQGDSAMYLCASSIGQGSNQPQHFGDGTRLSIL.

The J gene is TRBJ2-7, the V gene TRBV27, with 7 bases matching TRBD2. Germline values: CDR1 MNHEY, CDR2 SMNVEV (reference sequence). V trimming: 7 bases; J trimming: 2 bases; junction bases outside the gene matches: 14. The CDR3 sequence is 16 residues long. CDR3 region: CASTPEGPAGAYEQYF. As DNA, the CDR3 is TGTGCCAGCACACCGGAAGGTCCGGCGGGGGCCTACGAGCAGTACTTC.

The genes are TRBV11-3 and TRBJ2-1, with TRBD1 as a possible D gene (7 bases). The CDR3 covers 16 residues. CDR1 and CDR2 (germline): SGHNT, YENEEA. V dropped 4 bases and J dropped 5 bases, with 18 bases sitting between them. The CDR3 region has the DNA TGTGCCAGCAGCTCCAGGAGGGGGCCTCTGGACAATGAGCAGTTCTTC. Its protein product is CASSSRRGPLDNEQFF.

In regard to this clone: The junction differs from germline at one of its ends, possibly a read error. At the DNA level, this CDR3 is encoded by other sequences in the same sample as well. The J gene is TRBJ1-1, the V gene TRBV7-2; D possibly corresponds to TRBD1 (5 bases). This CDR3 contains 16 residues. From germline, CDR1 is SGHTA and CDR2 FQGNSA. CDR3 sequence (DNA): TGTGCCAGCAGCCCGACACCGGGTCGCGGAGGGACTGAAGCCTTCTTT. This gives the protein CASSPTPGRGGTEAFF.

The gene calls are TRBV27 and TRBJ1-2, with a tentative D call TRBD1 (6 bases). The CDR3 loop spans 17 amino acids. V lost 4 bases and J 8 bases, leaving 26 bases between the germline ends. CDR1 is MNHEY, CDR2 SMNVEV, per germline (reference sequence). CDR3 in amino acids: CASSSSVGQTRSYGYTF. In DNA form, the CDR3 reads TGTGCCAGCAGTTCAAGTGTCGGACAGACAAGGAGTTACGGCTACACCTTC.